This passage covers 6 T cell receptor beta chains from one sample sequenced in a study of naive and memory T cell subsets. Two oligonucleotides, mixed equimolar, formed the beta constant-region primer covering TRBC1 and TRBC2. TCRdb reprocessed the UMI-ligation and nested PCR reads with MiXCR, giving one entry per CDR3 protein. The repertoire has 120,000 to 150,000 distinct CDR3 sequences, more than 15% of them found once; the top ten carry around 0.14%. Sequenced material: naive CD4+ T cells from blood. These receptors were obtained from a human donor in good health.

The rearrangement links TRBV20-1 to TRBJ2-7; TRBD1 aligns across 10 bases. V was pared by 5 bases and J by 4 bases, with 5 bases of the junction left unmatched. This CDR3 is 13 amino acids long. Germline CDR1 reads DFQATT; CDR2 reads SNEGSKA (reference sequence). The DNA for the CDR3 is TGCAGTGCTCCCCGGGACAGGGGTTACGAGCAGTACTTC. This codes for CSAPRDRGYEQYF.

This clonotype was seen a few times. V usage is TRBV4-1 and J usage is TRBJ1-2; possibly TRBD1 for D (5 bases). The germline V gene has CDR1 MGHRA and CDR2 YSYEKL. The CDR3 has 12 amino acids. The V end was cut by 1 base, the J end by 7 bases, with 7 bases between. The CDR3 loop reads CASSQGQSGYTF. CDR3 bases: TGCGCCAGCAGCCAAGGACAGTCTGGCTACACCTTC.

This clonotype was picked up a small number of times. The CDR3 spells CASSRTGTLSYNEQFF. The DNA of the CDR3 is TGTGCCAGCAGCCGGACCGGGACCCTCTCCTACAATGAGCAGTTCTTC. V and J are TRBV7-2 and TRBJ2-1; perhaps D is TRBD1 or TRBD2 (5 bases each). CDR3 size: 16 residues. V lost 5 bases to trimming and J lost 0 bases, with 14 bases between them. Germline V gives CDR1 SGHTA, CDR2 FQGNSA.

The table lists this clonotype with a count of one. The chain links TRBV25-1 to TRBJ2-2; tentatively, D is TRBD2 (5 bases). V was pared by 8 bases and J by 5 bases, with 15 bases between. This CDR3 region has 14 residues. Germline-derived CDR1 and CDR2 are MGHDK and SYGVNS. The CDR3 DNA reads TGTGCCAGCCGAGCGAGCGGAAATACCGGGGAGCTGTTTTTT. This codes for CASRASGNTGELFF.

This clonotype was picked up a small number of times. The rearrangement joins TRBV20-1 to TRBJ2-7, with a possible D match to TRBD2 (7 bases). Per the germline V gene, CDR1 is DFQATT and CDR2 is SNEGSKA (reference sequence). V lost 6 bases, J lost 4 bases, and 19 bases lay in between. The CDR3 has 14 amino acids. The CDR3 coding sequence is TGCAGTGCCAAGGGGGGGACAATAGCTTACGAGCAGTACTTC. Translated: CSAKGGTIAYEQYF.

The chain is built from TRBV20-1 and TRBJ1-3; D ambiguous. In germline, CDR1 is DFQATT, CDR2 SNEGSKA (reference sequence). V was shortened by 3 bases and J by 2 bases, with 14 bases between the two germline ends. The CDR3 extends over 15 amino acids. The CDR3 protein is CSASPGQSAGNTIYF. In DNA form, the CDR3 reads TGCAGTGCTAGCCCAGGCCAGAGTGCTGGAAACACCATATATTTT.